The entry below describes one T cell receptor (beta chain). Survey-level immunoSEQ sequencing profiled the TCR beta repertoire. Produced via immunoSEQ multiplex PCR; TCRdb's table is partial and in-frame only. This sample carries 45,000 to 60,000 clones, 80% to 95% of them seen once, and the ten largest clones take roughly a tenth. There are 14 residues in the CDR3. V was trimmed by 6 bases and J by 0 bases, leaving 9 bases between them. The germline gives CDR1 LNHNV, CDR2 YYDKDF (reference sequence). The origin of this receptor is a man aged 40-55 years with rheumatoid arthritis. The sample consisted of PBMCs. This chain joins TRBV15 and TRBJ1-5; D is perhaps TRBD1 (5 bases). The CDR3 nucleotides are TGTGCCACCAGACGAGGGGTTAGCAATCAGCCCCAGCATTTT. It encodes CATRRGVSNQPQHF.